The sequence of this TCR beta chain was determined in a study of OX40 agonist ivuxolimab in advanced cancers. The overall study: The mean age was roughly 60 years, ranging from about 20 to 90, with more than 70% of participants male.

Libraries were prepared by immunoSEQ multiplex PCR; TCRdb keeps only in-frame clonotypes and omits some of them. The table has about 75,000 clones, 90% seen once. Trimming took 2 bases from V and 9 from J; bases not matched to a gene: 6. The CDR3 loop spans 15 amino acids. CDR1 MDHEN and CDR2 SYDVKM come from the germline V gene. Exclusion of a patient followed from autoimmune disease history or systemic immunosuppression. Overall study results and limits: In general, CD8+ T cells held more expanded clones than CD4+ did, on average. Specificity for antigen went undetermined in the expanded peripheral T cells.

Only one count was recorded for this clone. What it binds is not known. The source material was CD4+ or CD8+ T cells sorted from blood, sampled in a trial of the OX40 agonist ivuxolimab. The sequence was collected from an adult with an advanced solid tumor such as melanoma, head and neck, liver or kidney cancer. The chain recombines TRBV28 with TRBJ2-1, with TRBD2 identical over 11 bases. CDR3 in DNA: TGTGCCAGCAGTTTAGAACTAGCGGGAGTCGGTGAGCAGTTCTTC. Its protein product is CASSLELAGVGEQFF. The full variable domain, with the rest looked up from reference TRBV28 and TRBJ2-1, is DVKVTQSSRYLVKRTGEKVFLECVQDMDHENMFWYRQDPGLGLRLIYFSYDVKMKEKGDIPEGYSVSREKKERFSLILESASTNQTSMYLCASSLELAGVGEQFFGPGTRLTVL.